The clone carrying this T cell receptor (beta chain) was detected a few times. Its specificity is unknown. The PCR was carried out with 60 Vbeta primers and 13 Jbeta primers. Libraries were prepared by immunoSEQ multiplex PCR; TCRdb keeps only in-frame clonotypes and omits some of them. The table includes roughly 110,000 clones, 74% detected once. The sample originates from a study of cytomegalovirus exposure and HLA in healthy donors. The CDR3 consists of 16 residues. The germline gives CDR1 MGHRA, CDR2 YSYEKL. Unmatched junction bases numbered 7, after V lost 5 bases and J lost 5 bases. General study points: A later look showed TCR association rates differing by HLA locus, highest for DRB1 and lowest for HLA-C.

It was healthy bone marrow donors who served as donors. The sample was PBMCs. The sequence came from a woman aged 40 to 50 in good health and CMV-seropositive. J is TRBJ2-2 and V is TRBV4-1; 11 nucleotides agree with TRBD1. The CDR3 reads CASSTRDRGRTGELFF. As DNA, the CDR3 is TGCGCCAGCAGCACCCGGGACAGGGGGAGAACCGGGGAGCTGTTTTTT.